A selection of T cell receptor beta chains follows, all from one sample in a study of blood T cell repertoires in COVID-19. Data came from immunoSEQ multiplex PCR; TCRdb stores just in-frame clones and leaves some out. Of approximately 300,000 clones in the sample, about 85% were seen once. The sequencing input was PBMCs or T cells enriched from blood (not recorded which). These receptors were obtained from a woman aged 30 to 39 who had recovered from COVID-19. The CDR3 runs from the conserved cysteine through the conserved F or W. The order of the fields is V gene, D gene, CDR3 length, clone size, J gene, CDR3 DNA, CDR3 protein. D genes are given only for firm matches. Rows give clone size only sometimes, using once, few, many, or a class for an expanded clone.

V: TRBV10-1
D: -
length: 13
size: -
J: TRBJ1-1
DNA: TGCGCCAGTCAACAGAATACTAACACTGAAGCTTTCTTT
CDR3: CASQQNTNTEAFF

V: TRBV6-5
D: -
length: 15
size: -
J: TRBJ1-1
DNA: TGTGCCAGCAGTCCGCCGTGGGGGCGGGGGACTGAAGCTTTCTTT
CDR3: CASSPPWGRGTEAFF

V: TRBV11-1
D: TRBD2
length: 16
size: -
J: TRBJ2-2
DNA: TGTGCCAGCAGCTTTTCGACTAGCGTGAACACCGGGGAGCTGTTTTTT
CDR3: CASSFSTSVNTGELFF

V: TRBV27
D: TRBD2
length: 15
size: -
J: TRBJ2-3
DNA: TGTGCCAGCAGTTTATTGGGGGGGATGACAGATACGCAGTATTTT
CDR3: CASSLLGGMTDTQYF

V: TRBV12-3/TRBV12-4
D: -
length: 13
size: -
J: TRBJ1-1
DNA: TGTGCCAGCAGTTTTGGGGGGGGGCAGAAAGCTTTCTTT
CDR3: CASSFGGGQKAFF

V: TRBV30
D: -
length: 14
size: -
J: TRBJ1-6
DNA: TGTGCCTGGAAACCACCAGGGCCGAATTCACCCCTCCACTTT
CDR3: CAWKPPGPNSPLHF

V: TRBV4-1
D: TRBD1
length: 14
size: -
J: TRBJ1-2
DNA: TGCGCCAGCAGCCATGTTGGGGACAGGGGGATCTACACCTTC
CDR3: CASSHVGDRGIYTF

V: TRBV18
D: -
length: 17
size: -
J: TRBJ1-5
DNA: TGTGCCAGCTCACCGATCTTTAGGGGTTCGAGCAATCAGCCCCAGCATTTT
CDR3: CASSPIFRGSSNQPQHF

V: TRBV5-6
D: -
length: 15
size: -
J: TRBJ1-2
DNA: TGTGCCAGCAGCTTGGATAGCTGGGGCCTCTATGGCTACACCTTC
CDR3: CASSLDSWGLYGYTF

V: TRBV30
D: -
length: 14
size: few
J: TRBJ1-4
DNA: TGTGCCTGGAAAACAGGCTATGGTAATGAAAAACTGTTTTTT
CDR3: CAWKTGYGNEKLFF

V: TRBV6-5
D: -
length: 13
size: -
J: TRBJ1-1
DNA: TGTGCCACCGCATTATCTGGGAGCACTGAAGCTTTCTTT
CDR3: CATALSGSTEAFF

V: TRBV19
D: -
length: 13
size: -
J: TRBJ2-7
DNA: TGTGCCAGTAGTGGAGGGAACTCCTACGAGCAGTACTTC
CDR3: CASSGGNSYEQYF

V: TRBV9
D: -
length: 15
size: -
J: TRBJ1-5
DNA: TGTGCCAGCAGCGCAACAGGAGATCCGAATCAGCCCCAGCATTTT
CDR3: CASSATGDPNQPQHF

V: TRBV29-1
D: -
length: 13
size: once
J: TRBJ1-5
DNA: TGCAGCGTCGCGGTGGGGGGGTTGGCGCCCCAGCATTTT
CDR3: CSVAVGGLAPQHF

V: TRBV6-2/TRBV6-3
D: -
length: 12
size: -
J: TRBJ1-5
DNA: TGTGCCAGCAGTTTGAGGGCTCAGCCCCAGCATTTT
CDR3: CASSLRAQPQHF

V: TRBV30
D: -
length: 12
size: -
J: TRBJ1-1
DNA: TGTGCCTGGTTGGGGGGAGGGACTGAAGCTTTCTTT
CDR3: CAWLGGGTEAFF

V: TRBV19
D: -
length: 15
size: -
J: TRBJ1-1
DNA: TGTGCCAGCCTACAACCTCGGCGGATGAACACTGAAGCTTTCTTT
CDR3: CASLQPRRMNTEAFF

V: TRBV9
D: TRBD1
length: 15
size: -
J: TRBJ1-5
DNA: TGTGCCAGCAGCTCCGACAGGGAGAGGGGTCAGCCCCAGCATTTT
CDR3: CASSSDRERGQPQHF

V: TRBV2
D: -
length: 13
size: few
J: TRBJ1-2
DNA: TGTGCCAGCAGCGAAGCTCGCGTTCTCGGCTACACCTTC
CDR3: CASSEARVLGYTF

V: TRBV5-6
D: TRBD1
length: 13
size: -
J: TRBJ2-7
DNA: TGTGCCAGCAGCTTCGGGACAGAATTCGAGCAGTACTTC
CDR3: CASSFGTEFEQYF

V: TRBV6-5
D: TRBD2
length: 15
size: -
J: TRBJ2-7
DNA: TGTGCCAGCAGACCCGCTAGCGGGCCCGGTTACGAGCAGTACTTC
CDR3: CASRPASGPGYEQYF

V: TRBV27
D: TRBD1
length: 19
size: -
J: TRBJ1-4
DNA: TGTGCCAGCAGTTTATCCGGGACAGGGGGTCTCTCAACTAATGAAAAACTGTTTTTT
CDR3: CASSLSGTGGLSTNEKLFF

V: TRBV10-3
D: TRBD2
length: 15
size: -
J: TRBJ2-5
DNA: TGTGCCATCAGGGCTAGCGGGGGGGTTGGGGAGACCCAGTACTTC
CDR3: CAIRASGGVGETQYF

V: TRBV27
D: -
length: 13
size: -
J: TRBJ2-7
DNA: TGTGCCAGCGGGGGAGGCAGGGCCTACGAGCAGTACTTC
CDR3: CASGGGRAYEQYF

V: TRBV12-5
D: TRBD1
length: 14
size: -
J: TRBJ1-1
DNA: TGTGCTAGTGGTATATGGGGACAGGGGACTGAAGCTTTCTTT
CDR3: CASGIWGQGTEAFF

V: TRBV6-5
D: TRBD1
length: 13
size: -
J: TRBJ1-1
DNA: TGTGCCAGCACCAGGGGACAGGGGGCATGGGCTTTCTTT
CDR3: CASTRGQGAWAFF

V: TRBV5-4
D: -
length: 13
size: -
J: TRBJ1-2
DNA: TGTGCCAGCAGCTTGGTGTGGGGGCACGGCTACACCTTC
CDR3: CASSLVWGHGYTF

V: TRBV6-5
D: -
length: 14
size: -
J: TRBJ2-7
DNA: TGTGCCAGCAGTCGGGGGGCCGCATCCTACGAGCAGTACTTC
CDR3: CASSRGAASYEQYF

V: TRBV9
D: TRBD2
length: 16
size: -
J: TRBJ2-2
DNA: TGTGCCAGCAGCGTAGGGGTTAGCGGGGGGGCCGGGGAGCTGTTTTTT
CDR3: CASSVGVSGGAGELFF

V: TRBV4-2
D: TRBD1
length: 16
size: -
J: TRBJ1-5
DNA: TGTGCCAGCAGCCAAGATCGGGACAGGGTCAATCAGCCCCAGCATTTT
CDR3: CASSQDRDRVNQPQHF

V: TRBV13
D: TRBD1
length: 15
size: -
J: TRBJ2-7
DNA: TGTGCCAGCAGCTTCCGCCGACAGGGGGCCTACGAGCAGTACTTC
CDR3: CASSFRRQGAYEQYF

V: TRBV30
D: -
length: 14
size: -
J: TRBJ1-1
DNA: TGTGCCTGGCGTGCGGGGTGGAGGGGCACTGAAGCTTTCTTT
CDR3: CAWRAGWRGTEAFF

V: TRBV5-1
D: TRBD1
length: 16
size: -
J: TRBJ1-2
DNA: TGCGCCAGCAGCTCCCAGAGACAGGGAAGTACCTATGGCTACACCTTC
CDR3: CASSSQRQGSTYGYTF

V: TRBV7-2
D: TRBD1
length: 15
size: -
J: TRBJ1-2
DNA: TGTGCCAGCAGCTCCCCGGACAGGGGCGTATGGAGCTACACCTTC
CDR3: CASSSPDRGVWSYTF

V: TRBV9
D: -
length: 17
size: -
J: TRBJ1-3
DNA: TGTGCCAGCAGCGTAGTAGGAACAGGCGGACCTGGAAACACCATATATTTT
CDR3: CASSVVGTGGPGNTIYF

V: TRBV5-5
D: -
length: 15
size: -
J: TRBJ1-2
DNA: TGTGCCAGCAGCGGCCCGGGACACGGGAACTATGGCTACACCTTC
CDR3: CASSGPGHGNYGYTF

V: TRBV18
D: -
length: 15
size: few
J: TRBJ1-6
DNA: TGTGCCAGCTCACCACTGGCCGGAGATAATTCACCCCTCCACTTT
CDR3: CASSPLAGDNSPLHF

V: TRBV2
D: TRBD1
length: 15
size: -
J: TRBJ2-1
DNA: TGTGCCAGCAGCGTGGACAGGGGGCTTTTCAATGAGCAGTTCTTC
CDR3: CASSVDRGLFNEQFF

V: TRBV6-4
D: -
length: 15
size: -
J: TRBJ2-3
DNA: TGTGCCAGCAGTGCCCTTCCGACTGGCACAGATACGCAGTATTTT
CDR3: CASSALPTGTDTQYF

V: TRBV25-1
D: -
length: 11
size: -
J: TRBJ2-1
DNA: TGTGCCAGCACAAAGGGGAATGAGCAGTTCTTC
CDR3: CASTKGNEQFF